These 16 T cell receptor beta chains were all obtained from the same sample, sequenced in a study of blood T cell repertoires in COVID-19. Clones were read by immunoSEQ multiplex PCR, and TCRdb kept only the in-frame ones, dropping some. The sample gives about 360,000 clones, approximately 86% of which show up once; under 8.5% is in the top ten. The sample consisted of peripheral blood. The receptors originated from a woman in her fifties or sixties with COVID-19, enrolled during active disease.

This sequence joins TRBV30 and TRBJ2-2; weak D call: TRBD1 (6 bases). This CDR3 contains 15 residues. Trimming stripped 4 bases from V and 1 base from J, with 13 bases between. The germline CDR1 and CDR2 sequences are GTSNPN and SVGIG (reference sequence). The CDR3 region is CAWTLRGRNTGELFF. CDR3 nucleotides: TGTGCCTGGACCCTGAGGGGGAGGAACACCGGGGAGCTGTTTTTT.

The CDR3 region has the DNA TGTGCCAGCAGTGAACATTGGGGCTCCACCTATGGCTACACCTTC. Its translation: CASSEHWGSTYGYTF. V and J are TRBV2 and TRBJ1-2; maybe TRBD1 (5 bases). V dropped 2 bases and J dropped 4 bases, with 14 bases sitting between them. Germline-derived CDR1 and CDR2 are SNHLY and FYNNEI. The CDR3 covers 15 residues.

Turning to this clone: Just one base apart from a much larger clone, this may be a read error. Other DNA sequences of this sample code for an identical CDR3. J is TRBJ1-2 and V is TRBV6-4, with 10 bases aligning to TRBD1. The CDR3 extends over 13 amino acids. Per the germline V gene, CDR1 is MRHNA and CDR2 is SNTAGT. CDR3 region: CASKGQGESGYTF. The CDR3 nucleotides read TGTGCTAGCAAAGGACAGGGGGAGAGTGGCTACACCTTC.

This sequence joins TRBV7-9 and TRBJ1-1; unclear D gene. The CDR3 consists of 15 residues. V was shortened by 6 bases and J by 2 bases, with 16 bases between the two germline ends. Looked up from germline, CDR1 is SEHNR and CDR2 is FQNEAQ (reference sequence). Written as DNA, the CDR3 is TGTGCCAGCAGGCCCTTAAGCGGTCACAACACTGAAGCTTTCTTT. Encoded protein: CASRPLSGHNTEAFF.

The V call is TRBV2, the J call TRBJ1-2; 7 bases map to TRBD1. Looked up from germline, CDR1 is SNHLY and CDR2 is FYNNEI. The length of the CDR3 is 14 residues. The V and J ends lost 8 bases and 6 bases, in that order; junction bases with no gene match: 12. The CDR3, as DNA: TGTGCCAGCTTCTGGTCCGACAGGGCTCATGGCTACACCTTC. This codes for CASFWSDRAHGYTF.

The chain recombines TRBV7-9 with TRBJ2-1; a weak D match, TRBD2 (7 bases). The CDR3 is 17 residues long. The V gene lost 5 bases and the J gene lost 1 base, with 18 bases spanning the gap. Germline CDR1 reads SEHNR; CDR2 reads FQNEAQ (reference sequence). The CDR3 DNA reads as TGTGCCAGCAGCACAAACCTCGGGGGGCCATCCTACAATGAGCAGTTCTTC. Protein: CASSTNLGGPSYNEQFF.

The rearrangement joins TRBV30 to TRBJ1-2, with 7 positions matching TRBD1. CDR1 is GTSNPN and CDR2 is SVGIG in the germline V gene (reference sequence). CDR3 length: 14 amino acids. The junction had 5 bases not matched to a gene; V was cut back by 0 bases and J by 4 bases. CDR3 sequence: CAWSVQTGPYGYTF. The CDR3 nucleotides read TGTGCCTGGAGTGTTCAGACAGGGCCCTATGGCTACACCTTC.

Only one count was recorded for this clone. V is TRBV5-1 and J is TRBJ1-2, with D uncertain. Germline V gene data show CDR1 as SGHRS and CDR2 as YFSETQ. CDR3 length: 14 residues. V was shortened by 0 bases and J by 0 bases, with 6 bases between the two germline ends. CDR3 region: CASSLVTANYGYTF. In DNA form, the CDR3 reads TGCGCCAGCAGCTTGGTCACGGCTAACTATGGCTACACCTTC.

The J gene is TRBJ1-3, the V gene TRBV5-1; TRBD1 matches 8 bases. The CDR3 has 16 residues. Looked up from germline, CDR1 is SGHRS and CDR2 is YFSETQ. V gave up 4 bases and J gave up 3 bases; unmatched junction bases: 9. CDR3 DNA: TGCGCCAGCAGCACCAATCCAGGGGGCGATGGAAACACCATATATTTT. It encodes CASSTNPGGDGNTIYF. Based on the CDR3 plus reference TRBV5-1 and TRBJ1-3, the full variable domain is KAGVTQTPRYLIKTRGQQVTLSCSPISGHRSVSWYQQTPGQGLQFLFEYFSETQRNKGNFPGRFSGRQFSNSRSEMNVSTLELGDSALYLCASSTNPGGDGNTIYFGEGSWLTVV.

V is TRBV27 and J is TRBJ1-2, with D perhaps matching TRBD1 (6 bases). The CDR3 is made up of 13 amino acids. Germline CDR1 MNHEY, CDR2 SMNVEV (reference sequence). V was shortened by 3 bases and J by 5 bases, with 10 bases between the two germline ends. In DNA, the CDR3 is TGTGCCAGCAGTTTCACCCAGGGGTATGGCTACACCTTC. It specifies CASSFTQGYGYTF.

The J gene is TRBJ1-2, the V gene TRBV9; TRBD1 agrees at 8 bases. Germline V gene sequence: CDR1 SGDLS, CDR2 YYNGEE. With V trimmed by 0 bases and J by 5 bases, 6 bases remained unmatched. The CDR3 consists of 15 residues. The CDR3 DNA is TGTGCCAGCAGCGTAGGCGTACAGGGGGTTTATGGCTACACCTTC. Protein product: CASSVGVQGVYGYTF. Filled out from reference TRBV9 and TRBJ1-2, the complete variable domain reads DSGVTQTPKHLITATGQRVTLRCSPRSGDLSVYWYQQSLDQGLQFLIQYYNGEERAKGNILERFSAQQFPDLHSELNLSSLELGDSALYFCASSVGVQGVYGYTFGSGTRLTVV.

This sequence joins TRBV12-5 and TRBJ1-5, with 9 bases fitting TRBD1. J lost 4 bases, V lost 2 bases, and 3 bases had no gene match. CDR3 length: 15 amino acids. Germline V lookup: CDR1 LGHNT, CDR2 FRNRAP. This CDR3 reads CASGLSGTGNQPQHF. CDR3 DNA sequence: TGTGCTAGTGGTTTGAGCGGGACAGGGAATCAGCCCCAGCATTTT.

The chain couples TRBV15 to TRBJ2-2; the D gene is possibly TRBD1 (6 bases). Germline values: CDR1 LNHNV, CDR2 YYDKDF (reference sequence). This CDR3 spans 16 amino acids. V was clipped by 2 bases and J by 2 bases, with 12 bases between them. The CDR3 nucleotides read TGTGCCACCAGCAGAACCGGGACAATCAACACCGGGGAGCTGTTTTTT. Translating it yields CATSRTGTINTGELFF.

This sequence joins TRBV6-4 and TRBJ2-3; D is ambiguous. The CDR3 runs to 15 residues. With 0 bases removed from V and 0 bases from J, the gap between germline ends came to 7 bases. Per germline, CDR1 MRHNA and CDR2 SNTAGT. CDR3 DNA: TGTGCCAGCAGTGACTCGATTACTAGCACAGATACGCAGTATTTT. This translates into CASSDSITSTDTQYF.

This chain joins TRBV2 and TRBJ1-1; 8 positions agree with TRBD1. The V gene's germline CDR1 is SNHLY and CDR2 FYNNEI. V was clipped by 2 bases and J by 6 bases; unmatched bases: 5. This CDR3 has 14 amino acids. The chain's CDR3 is CASSEMLQGAEAFF. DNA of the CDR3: TGTGCCAGCAGTGAAATGTTACAGGGGGCTGAAGCTTTCTTT.

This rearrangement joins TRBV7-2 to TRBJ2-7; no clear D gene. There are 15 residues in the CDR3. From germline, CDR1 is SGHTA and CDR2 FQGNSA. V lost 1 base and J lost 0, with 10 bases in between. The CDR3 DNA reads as TGTGCCAGCAGCTTAGGGAGCAGCTTCTCCTACGAGCAGTACTTC. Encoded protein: CASSLGSSFSYEQYF.